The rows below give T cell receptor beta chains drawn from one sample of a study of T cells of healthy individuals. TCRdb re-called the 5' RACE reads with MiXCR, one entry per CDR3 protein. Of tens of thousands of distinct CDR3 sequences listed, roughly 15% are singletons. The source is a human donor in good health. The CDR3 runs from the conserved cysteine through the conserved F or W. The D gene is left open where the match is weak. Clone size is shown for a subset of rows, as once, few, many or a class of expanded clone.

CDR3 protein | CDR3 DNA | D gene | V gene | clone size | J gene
CASSVEGEPGIYEQYF | TGTGCCAGCAGCGTAGAGGGGGAACCAGGCATTTACGAGCAGTACTTC | - | TRBV9 | many | TRBJ2-7
CASSLTGEGYTF | TGTGCCAGCAGCCTTACAGGGGAGGGCTACACCTTC | TRBD1 | TRBV12-3/TRBV12-4 | many | TRBJ1-2
CASSQDYNEQFF | TGTGCCAGCAGTCAAGACTACAATGAGCAGTTCTTC | - | TRBV9 | many | TRBJ2-1
CASSWQDYGYTF | TGTGCCAGCAGCTGGCAGGACTATGGCTACACCTTC | - | TRBV7-9 | few | TRBJ1-2
CASSQGGAGQETQYF | TGTGCCAGCAGCCAAGGGGGGGCCGGGCAAGAGACCCAGTACTTC | - | TRBV3-1 | - | TRBJ2-5
CATSQTGGNQPQHF | TGTGCCACCAGCCAGACAGGGGGCAATCAGCCCCAGCATTTT | TRBD1 | TRBV24-1 | few | TRBJ1-5
CASSQEGLAGERETQYF | TGCGCCAGCAGCCAAGAGGGGCTAGCGGGAGAAAGAGAGACCCAGTACTTC | TRBD2 | TRBV4-1 | - | TRBJ2-5
CASSLRGGSQWRQFF | TGTGCCAGCAGCTTACGAGGGGGCTCCCAATGGAGGCAGTTCTTC | TRBD1 | TRBV7-2 | few | TRBJ2-1
CASSSAPETPSSDTQYF | TGTGCCAGCAGCTCCGCGCCGGAGACCCCTTCTTCAGATACGCAGTATTTT | - | TRBV7-2 | - | TRBJ2-3
CASSEFGPYSNQPQHF | TGTGCCAGCAGTGAATTCGGCCCTTATAGCAATCAGCCCCAGCATTTT | - | TRBV2 | few | TRBJ1-5
CATSEQDNSPLHF | TGTGCCACCTCAGAGCAGGATAATTCACCCCTCCACTTT | - | TRBV10-3 | many | TRBJ1-6
CASSLGLASTDTQYF | TGTGCCAGCAGCTTAGGACTAGCCAGCACAGATACGCAGTATTTT | TRBD2 | TRBV7-2 | many | TRBJ2-3
CASSGTSGYQETQYF | TGTGCCAGCAGTGGGACTAGCGGATATCAAGAGACCCAGTACTTC | TRBD2 | TRBV2 | once | TRBJ2-5
CASSSQRGETQYF | TGTGCCAGCAGCTCCCAGAGGGGGGAGACCCAGTACTTC | - | TRBV9 | few | TRBJ2-5
CASSIDRGSSQPQHF | TGTGCCAGTAGTATCGACAGGGGTTCGAGTCAGCCCCAGCATTTT | TRBD1 | TRBV19 | medium-sized | TRBJ1-5
CSGWTTDTQYF | TGCAGCGGCTGGACCACAGATACGCAGTATTTT | - | TRBV29-1 | many | TRBJ2-3
CASSVRVGDTEAFF | TGTGCCAGTTCCGTCCGGGTAGGGGACACTGAAGCTTTCTTT | - | TRBV6-5 | - | TRBJ1-1
CASSPRPAAGHNEQFF | TGTGCCAGCTCACCACGGCCCGCAGCGGGGCACAATGAGCAGTTCTTC | TRBD2 | TRBV18 | many | TRBJ2-1
CASSLTVNTEAFF | TGTGCCAGTAGCCTGACTGTGAACACTGAAGCTTTCTTT | - | TRBV19 | many | TRBJ1-1
CASSRTGGTEAFF | TGTGCCAGCAGTCGGACAGGGGGAACTGAAGCTTTCTTT | TRBD1 | TRBV12-3/TRBV12-4 | many | TRBJ1-1
CAISESGDRNQPQHF | TGTGCCATCAGTGAGTCCGGGGACCGCAATCAGCCCCAGCATTTT | - | TRBV10-3 | many | TRBJ1-5
CSVIRKQGVAQYF | TGCAGCGTGATCCGAAAACAGGGGGTAGCGCAGTATTTT | TRBD1 | TRBV29-1 | - | TRBJ2-3
CASSLPTVREQYF | TGTGCCAGCAGCCTGCCGACAGTCCGCGAGCAGTACTTC | - | TRBV11-2 | few | TRBJ2-7
CASSLAVLERQDSSYEQYF | TGTGCCAGCAGCTTAGCGGTTCTTGAGAGGCAGGACTCCTCCTACGAGCAGTACTTC | - | TRBV7-9 | many | TRBJ2-7
CASSQDLRYEQYF | TGTGCCAGCAGCCAAGATCTCCGATACGAGCAGTACTTC | - | TRBV14 | many | TRBJ2-7
CASSVVSGLNTEAFF | TGTGCCAGCAGCGTAGTCTCGGGATTGAACACTGAAGCTTTCTTT | - | TRBV9 | many | TRBJ1-1
CASTDGTRREKLFF | TGTGCCAGCACCGACGGGACCAGACGTGAAAAACTGTTTTTT | - | TRBV6-5 | - | TRBJ1-4
CAWDASRKLYGYTF | TGTGCCTGGGACGCGAGCAGGAAGCTCTATGGCTACACCTTC | - | TRBV30 | few | TRBJ1-2
CASSPTSERGDTQYF | TGTGCCAGCAGCCCTACTAGCGAAAGGGGAGATACGCAGTATTTT | TRBD2 | TRBV7-2 | many | TRBJ2-3
CASSLGQGNGYTF | TGTGCCAGCAGCTTGGGACAGGGGAACGGCTACACCTTC | TRBD1 | TRBV7-9 | - | TRBJ1-2
CASSYDGGPYEQYF | TGCGCCAGCAGCTACGATGGGGGTCCCTACGAGCAGTACTTC | - | TRBV5-1 | - | TRBJ2-7
CASTSERPGDTQYF | TGTGCCAGCACCTCGGAACGACCGGGAGATACGCAGTATTTT | - | TRBV12-3/TRBV12-4 | - | TRBJ2-3
CASSQEEGGYQPQHF | TGCGCCAGCAGCCAAGAGGAGGGGGGCTACCAGCCCCAGCATTTT | - | TRBV4-3 | few | TRBJ1-5
CATSDQPLGVDEQFF | TGTGCCACCAGTGACCAACCACTAGGTGTCGATGAGCAGTTCTTC | - | TRBV24-1 | few | TRBJ2-1
CSPRGRLETQYF | TGCAGCCCTAGGGGCCGGTTGGAGACCCAGTACTTC | - | TRBV29-1 | - | TRBJ2-5
CSARNLGDMDNEQFF | TGCAGTGCTCGAAACCTAGGGGACATGGACAATGAGCAGTTCTTC | - | TRBV20-1 | large | TRBJ2-1
CASSSGKQETQYF | TGTGCCAGCAGCTCAGGGAAACAAGAGACCCAGTACTTC | - | TRBV7-7 | many | TRBJ2-5
CASSQAGGNEQFF | TGCGCCAGCAGCCAAGCCGGGGGCAATGAGCAGTTCTTC | - | TRBV4-3 | - | TRBJ2-1
CSARLAGGSYEQYF | TGCAGTGCTAGACTAGCGGGAGGGTCCTACGAGCAGTACTTC | TRBD2 | TRBV20-1 | few | TRBJ2-7
CASSVDTRSGNTIYF | TGCGCCAGCAGCGTAGACACCCGCTCTGGAAACACCATATATTTT | - | TRBV5-1 | - | TRBJ1-3
CASRFQRTGGYEQYF | TGTGCCAGCAGATTCCAGAGGACAGGGGGTTACGAGCAGTACTTC | TRBD1 | TRBV6-5 | - | TRBJ2-7
CSASGQEAEAFF | TGCAGTGCCTCCGGACAGGAGGCTGAAGCTTTCTTT | TRBD1 | TRBV20-1 | many | TRBJ1-1
CSVEDQLLTDTQYF | TGCAGCGTTGAAGATCAACTCCTCACAGATACGCAGTATTTT | - | TRBV29-1 | - | TRBJ2-3